The 13 T cell receptor beta chains reported below all come from one sample, sequenced in a study of graft-versus-host responses after intestinal transplantation. Their specific antigens are unknown. Some clones are missing from TCRdb's copy, which holds only in-frame ones; the method was immunoSEQ multiplex PCR. In the table there are roughly 100,000 clones, approximately 93% of which are singletons. This specimen consisted of unstimulated CD8+ T cells sorted from spleen or lymph node cells, obtained before intestinal transplant. The receptor source for this set is a human donor who received an intestinal transplant.

The count of this clone is one. The gene calls are TRBV6-4 and TRBJ2-1, with TRBD2 matching over 9 bases. Per the germline V gene, CDR1 is MRHNA and CDR2 is SNTAGT. The CDR3 is 16 residues long. After removal of 2 bases from V and 4 bases from J, the junction contained 6 bases not matched to a gene. CDR3 amino acids: CASSDTGGGAYNEQFF. The CDR3 DNA reads TGTGCCAGCAGTGACACCGGCGGGGGGGCTTACAATGAGCAGTTCTTC.

In DNA form, the CDR3 reads TGTGCCAGCAGCCTAGGCGGAGGAGGGAACACTGAAGCTTTCTTT. Translating gives CASSLGGGGNTEAFF. The chain is built from TRBV6-6 and TRBJ1-1; D uncertain. Germline V lookup: CDR1 MNHNY, CDR2 SVGAGI (reference sequence). V was pared by 6 bases and J by 1 base, with 15 bases between. The length of the CDR3 is 15 residues.

This rearrangement joins TRBV6-1 to TRBJ1-5; D is ambiguous. The CDR3 runs 13 residues. Between the trimmed V and J ends, which lost 4 bases and 0 bases, there was a span of 4 bases. Germline V gives CDR1 MNHNS, CDR2 SASEGT. The CDR3 DNA follows: TGTGCCAGCAGTGCATATAGCAATCAGCCCCAGCATTTT. It specifies CASSAYSNQPQHF.

The V call is TRBV9, the J call TRBJ1-2; TRBD1 matches 9 bases. J lost 4 bases, V lost 4 bases, and 14 bases had no gene match. The CDR3 has 17 residues. The germline V gene has CDR1 SGDLS and CDR2 YYNGEE. Here the CDR3 reads CASSPHPGQGLGYGYTF. The CDR3 coding sequence is TGTGCCAGCAGCCCACATCCGGGACAGGGTCTAGGCTATGGCTACACCTTC. Full variable domain (rest looked up from reference TRBV9 and TRBJ1-2): DSGVTQTPKHLITATGQRVTLRCSPRSGDLSVYWYQQSLDQGLQFLIQYYNGEERAKGNILERFSAQQFPDLHSELNLSSLELGDSALYFCASSPHPGQGLGYGYTFGSGTRLTVV.

This clone has only one observation. The rearrangement joins TRBV2 to TRBJ1-1; 8 bases map to TRBD1. Germline assignment: CDR1 SNHLY and CDR2 FYNNEI. The CDR3 loop spans 13 amino acids. After removal of 6 bases from V and 5 bases from J, the junction contained 5 bases not matched to a gene. CDR3 loop: CASRPGGLTEAFF. CDR3 coding DNA: TGTGCCAGCAGACCAGGGGGCCTTACTGAAGCTTTCTTT.

This chain links TRBV27 with TRBJ2-7; D is tentatively TRBD1 or TRBD2 (6 bases each). Trimming stripped 4 bases from V and 7 bases from J, with 11 bases between. Per germline, CDR1 MNHEY and CDR2 SMNVEV (reference sequence). This CDR3 comprises 12 residues. The CDR3 DNA reads TGTGCCAGCAGTTATCTAGGGGGGGAGCAGTACTTC. Its protein product is CASSYLGGEQYF.

J is TRBJ1-2 and V is TRBV7-9; 7 bases map to TRBD1. The trim removed 6 bases at V and 2 bases at J, leaving 0 bases unmatched. There are 12 residues in the CDR3. CDR1 and CDR2 from the germline V gene are SEHNR and FQNEAQ (reference sequence). Here the CDR3 DNA reads TGTGCCAGCAGGGGACAGAACTATGGCTACACCTTC. Amino acids: CASRGQNYGYTF.

This chain uses TRBV9 with TRBJ1-1; possible D gene TRBD1, 5 bases. From germline, CDR1 is SGDLS and CDR2 YYNGEE. The CDR3 has 14 amino acids. The germline V and J ends were trimmed by 4 bases and 4 bases, with 14 bases remaining between them. This CDR3 is CASSWGGGATEAFF. The CDR3 DNA sequence: TGTGCCAGCAGCTGGGGGGGAGGGGCCACTGAAGCTTTCTTT. Looking up the rest from reference TRBV9 and TRBJ1-1 gives the full variable domain: DSGVTQTPKHLITATGQRVTLRCSPRSGDLSVYWYQQSLDQGLQFLIQYYNGEERAKGNILERFSAQQFPDLHSELNLSSLELGDSALYFCASSWGGGATEAFFGQGTRLTVV.

This chain links TRBV27 with TRBJ1-2; 7 bases align to TRBD1. CDR1 and CDR2 from the germline V gene are MNHEY and SMNVEV (reference sequence). The CDR3 is made up of 14 amino acids. J gave up 8 bases and V 4 bases, and 10 bases lay outside the gene matches. The CDR3 is CASSWDSVSGGYTF. CDR3 nucleotides: TGTGCCAGCAGTTGGGACAGCGTCTCGGGCGGCTACACCTTC.

The rearrangement joins TRBV4-1 to TRBJ1-1, with a weak D call TRBD1 (6 bases). This CDR3 has 15 residues. V lost 4 bases and J lost 6, with 18 bases in between. Germline V gene sequence: CDR1 MGHRA, CDR2 YSYEKL. The DNA for the CDR3 is TGCGCCAGCAGCCCAGCCCACCCGACAGGCTCTGAAGCTTTCTTT. This sequence encodes CASSPAHPTGSEAFF.

V and J are TRBV9 and TRBJ1-6, with D unclear. Germline loops: CDR1 SGDLS, CDR2 YYNGEE. Trimming took 0 bases from V and 5 from J, leaving 12 bases between them. This CDR3 is 16 amino acids long. The CDR3: CASSVGGLGNNSPLHF. In DNA, the CDR3 is TGTGCCAGCAGCGTAGGCGGCCTGGGGAATAATTCACCCCTCCACTTT.

V usage is TRBV6-1 and J usage is TRBJ1-3; D is unresolved. Trimming shortened V by 4 bases and J by 2 bases, and 9 bases separated the two germline ends. Germline CDR1 and CDR2: MNHNS and SASEGT. This CDR3 has 14 residues. The CDR3 region is CASSANGAGNTIYF. CDR3 in DNA: TGTGCCAGCAGTGCGAATGGTGCTGGAAACACCATATATTTT.

The chain carries TRBV11-2 and TRBJ2-7; D may correspond to TRBD1 or TRBD2 (5 bases each). This CDR3 has 17 amino acids. The germline V and J ends were trimmed by 5 bases and 2 bases, with 22 bases remaining between them. Germline-derived CDR1 and CDR2 are SGHAT and FQNNGV. CDR3 in DNA: TGTGCCAGCAGCGCCACGGTAGGGACGGGGCGCACCTACGAGCAGTACTTC. Residues: CASSATVGTGRTYEQYF.